The T cell receptor beta chain described here comes from a study of blood T cells in healthy people across ages. Primers used in a second PCR of roughly 6 to 11 cycles were a sample-barcoded 5' primer and a J-beta primer mix. Each of the samples gave a minimum of 3 million paired-end reads that contained CDR3. Each CDR3 protein gets one entry after TCRdb re-called the 5' RACE reads with MiXCR. The data hold around 1.5 million distinct CDR3 sequences, with roughly 32% observed a single time. The CDR3 contains 14 residues. Germline CDR1 reads SNHLY; CDR2 reads FYNNEI. Trimming stripped 1 base from V and 3 bases from J, with 7 bases between.

Source material: blood. The rearrangement joins TRBV2 to TRBJ1-5; the D is unclear. This TCR was sampled from a woman aged 25 to 45 in good health. CDR3 sequence (DNA): TGTGCCAGCAGTGAAGTTCAGGTCAATCAGCCCCAGCATTTT. Amino acid sequence: CASSEVQVNQPQHF.